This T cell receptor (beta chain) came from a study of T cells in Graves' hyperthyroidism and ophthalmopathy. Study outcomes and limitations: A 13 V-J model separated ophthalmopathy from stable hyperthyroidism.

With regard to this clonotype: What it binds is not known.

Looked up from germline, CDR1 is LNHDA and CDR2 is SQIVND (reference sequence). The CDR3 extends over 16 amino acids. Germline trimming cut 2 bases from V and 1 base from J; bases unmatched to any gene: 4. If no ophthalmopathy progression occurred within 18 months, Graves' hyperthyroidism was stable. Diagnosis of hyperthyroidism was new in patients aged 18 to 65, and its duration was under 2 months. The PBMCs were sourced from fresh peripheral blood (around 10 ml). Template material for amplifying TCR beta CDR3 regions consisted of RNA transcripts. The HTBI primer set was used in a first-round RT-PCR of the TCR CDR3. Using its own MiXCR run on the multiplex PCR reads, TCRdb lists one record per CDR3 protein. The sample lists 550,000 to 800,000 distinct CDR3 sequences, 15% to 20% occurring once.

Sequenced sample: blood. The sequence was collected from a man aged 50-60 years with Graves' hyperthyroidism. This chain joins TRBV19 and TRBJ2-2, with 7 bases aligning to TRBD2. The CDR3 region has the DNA TGTGCCAGTAGTATAAGGAGCGGGGTGAACACCGGGGAGCTGTTTTTT. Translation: CASSIRSGVNTGELFF.